This note documents a single T cell receptor (beta chain) sequence. Its matching antigen is unknown. Preparation of TRB cDNA libraries relied on 5' RACE carrying UMI labels. From its re-call of the 5' RACE reads, TCRdb lists each CDR3 protein once, without DNA. The sample shows about 130,000 distinct CDR3 sequences, and around 0.27% sits with its ten largest clones. This CDR3 spans 14 amino acids. The V gene's germline CDR1 is SGHTA and CDR2 FQGNSA. The sample originates from a study of CXCR3-negative and CXCR3-positive naive CD8 T cells. The study, taken as a whole, reports: The study found more hydrophobic TRB CDR3s in CXCR3-positive naive cells than in CXCR3-negative naive cells.

V and J are TRBV7-2 and TRBJ1-2; the TCRdb D gene call, TRBD1, has no DNA to confirm it. This sequence was found in a human donor in good health. Some clones in this sample may be carry-over from other donors' samples. The source material was naive CXCR3- CD8+ T cells from blood. The subset: CD45RO-CCR7+CD27+CD95- naive CD8+ T cells lacking CXCR3 (TNR3-). The chain's CDR3 is CASSLAQGDYGYTF.